This T cell receptor beta chain was obtained from a study of T cell changes during pregnancy in multiple sclerosis. The CDR3 extends over 13 amino acids. V was pared by 6 bases and J by 2 bases, with 3 bases of the junction left unmatched. Germline CDR1 ENHRY, CDR2 SYGVKD. Data came from immunoSEQ multiplex PCR; TCRdb stores just in-frame clones and leaves some out. Of tens of thousands of clones listed, 85% to 95% are singletons. The sequence derives from a female donor with multiple sclerosis, enrolled in a pregnancy study. This chain connects TRBV10-3 to TRBJ1-2, with TRBD1 identical over 7 bases. The sample in question was CD4+ T cells from peripheral blood mononuclear cells, obtained in the third trimester of pregnancy. In DNA form, the CDR3 reads TGTGCCATCAGCCCGACAGGGAACTATGGCTACACCTTC. It is translated as CAISPTGNYGYTF.